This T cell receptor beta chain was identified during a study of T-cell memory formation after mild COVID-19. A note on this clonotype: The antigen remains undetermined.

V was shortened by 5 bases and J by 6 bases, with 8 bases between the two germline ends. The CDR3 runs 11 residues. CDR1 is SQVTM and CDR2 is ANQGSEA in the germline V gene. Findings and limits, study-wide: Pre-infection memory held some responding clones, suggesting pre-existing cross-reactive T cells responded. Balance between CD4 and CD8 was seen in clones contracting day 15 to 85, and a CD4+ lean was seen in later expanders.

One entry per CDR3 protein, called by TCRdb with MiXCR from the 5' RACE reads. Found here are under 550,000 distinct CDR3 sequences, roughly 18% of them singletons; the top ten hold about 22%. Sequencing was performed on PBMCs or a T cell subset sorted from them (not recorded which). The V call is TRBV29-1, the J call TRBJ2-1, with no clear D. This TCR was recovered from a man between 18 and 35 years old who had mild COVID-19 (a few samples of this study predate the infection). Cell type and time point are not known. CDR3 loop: CSVQASNEQFF. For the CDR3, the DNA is TGCAGCGTTCAGGCCAGCAATGAGCAGTTCTTC.